The 17 T cell receptor beta chains in this list originate from one sample, sequenced in a study of T cells in tumors after PD-1 blockade. Data came from immunoSEQ multiplex PCR; TCRdb stores just in-frame clones and leaves some out. The sample lists approximately 47,000 clones; roughly three quarters were seen once. Sequences were derived from PBMCs, sampled before anti-PD-1 therapy. The receptor set was obtained from a human donor with advanced basal cell or squamous cell carcinoma (not recorded which).

The chain recombines TRBV12-1 with TRBJ1-4. TRBV12-1 is annotated as a pseudogene. CDR3 length equals 16 residues. CDR3 sequence reads: CASSPRGHEDNEKLFF. The CDR3 DNA sequence: TGTGCCAGCAGTCCGCGGGGGCATGAGGATAATGAAAAACTGTTTTTT.

The V and J genes are TRBV27 and TRBJ1-2; D is perhaps TRBD1 (5 bases). Germline V CDR1 and CDR2: MNHEY, SMNVEV (reference sequence). CDR3 length: 19 amino acids. V lost 0 bases, J lost 3 bases, and 23 bases lay in between. The CDR3 DNA reads TGTGCCAGCAGTTTATCGATAGGGGACGGCGGGACCTGGGACTATGGCTACACCTTC. Its protein product is CASSLSIGDGGTWDYGYTF.

V and J are TRBV5-6 and TRBJ2-3; no clear D gene. Germline V gives CDR1 SGHDT, CDR2 YYEEEE. Trimming cost V 2 bases and J 2 bases, with 6 bases left between them. This CDR3 contains 13 residues. CDR3 coding DNA: TGTGCCAGCAGCTTTTACCCCACAGATACGCAGTATTTT. It codes for CASSFYPTDTQYF.

The chain uses TRBV5-8 and TRBJ1-4; D not resolved. Per the germline V gene, CDR1 is SGHTS and CDR2 is YDEGEE. CDR3 size: 15 residues. Trimming took off 0 bases at V and 7 bases at J, with 13 bases between the two ends. This chain's CDR3 is CASSLDRTTIEKLFF. The CDR3 DNA follows: TGTGCCAGCAGCTTGGACCGGACCACCATTGAAAAACTGTTTTTT.

In its sample, this clone was seen once. The rearrangement uses TRBV11-3 and TRBJ2-1; the D call may be TRBD1 or TRBD2 (6 bases each). Trimming removed 4 bases from V and 4 bases from J, with 14 bases in between. The CDR3 sequence is 15 residues long. CDR1 SGHNT and CDR2 YENEEA come from the germline V gene. The DNA of the CDR3 is TGTGCCAGCAGCTACCGCTTAGGGGGGTACAATGAGCAGTTCTTC. This encodes CASSYRLGGYNEQFF. The full variable domain, in which reference TRBV11-3 and TRBJ2-1 provide the parts outside the CDR3, is EAGVVQSPRYKIIEKKQPVAFWCNPISGHNTLYWYLQNLGQGPELLIRYENEEAVDDSQLPKDRFSAERLKGVDSTLKIQPAELGDSAVYLCASSYRLGGYNEQFFGPGTRLTVL.

In DNA, the CDR3 is TGCAGCGTTGACTATCTTGAAGCTTTCTTT. Encoded protein: CSVDYLEAFF. The chain combines TRBV29-1 with TRBJ1-1; D remains unclear. Trimming removed 3 bases at V and 7 bases at J, with 6 bases between. The CDR3 has 10 amino acids. Germline CDR1 is SQVTM and CDR2 is ANQGSEA.

The chain links TRBV29-1 to TRBJ2-3; D may be TRBD2 (6 bases). Germline V lookup: CDR1 SQVTM, CDR2 ANQGSEA. The CDR3 covers 14 residues. Trimming left V 6 bases short and J 2 bases short, with 15 bases between. The CDR3 DNA reads as TGCAGCGTCCGCCCCGGGGGATACACAGATACGCAGTATTTT. It encodes CSVRPGGYTDTQYF.

Only one count was recorded for this clone. The chain carries TRBV6-6 and TRBJ2-2; TRBD1 agrees at 9 bases. Germline V gene sequence: CDR1 MNHNY, CDR2 SVGAGI (reference sequence). The CDR3 loop spans 14 amino acids. V shed 4 bases and J 7 bases; nucleotides not matched to a gene: 4. CDR3 loop: CASSSTGGYGELFF. For the CDR3, the DNA is TGTGCCAGCAGTTCGACAGGGGGGTACGGGGAGCTGTTTTTT.

This chain links TRBV9 with TRBJ2-7; D is possibly TRBD2 (6 bases). The CDR3 totals 14 residues. Trimming took off 0 bases at V and 5 bases at J, with 12 bases between the two ends. Per germline, CDR1 SGDLS and CDR2 YYNGEE. Written as DNA, the CDR3 is TGTGCCAGCAGCGTAGACCCGGGGGTGAACGAGCAGTACTTC. Its translation: CASSVDPGVNEQYF.

The V gene is TRBV6-5, the J gene TRBJ2-3; D may be TRBD2 (5 bases). V was pared by 1 base and J by 1 base, with 9 bases between. There are 15 residues in the CDR3. Germline V gene data show CDR1 as MNHEY and CDR2 as SVGAGI. The CDR3, as DNA: TGTGCCAGCAGTTACTACAAGGGAGGCACAGATACGCAGTATTTT. It translates to CASSYYKGGTDTQYF.

This clone occurred a few times. For the CDR3, the DNA is TGTGCCAGCAGCTTAGACCAGGGACAGGGCCTCACAGATACGCAGTATTTT. The encoded protein is CASSLDQGQGLTDTQYF. The genes are TRBV11-3 and TRBJ2-3; 9 bases line up with TRBD1. V dropped 0 bases and J dropped 2; count of bases not matched to a gene: 6. CDR1 and CDR2 from the germline V gene are SGHNT and YENEEA. CDR3 length equals 17 residues.

The CDR3 loop is CASSPRGRDNEQFF. For the CDR3, the DNA is TGTGCCAGCTCACCACGGGGCAGGGACAATGAGCAGTTCTTC. V and J are TRBV18 and TRBJ2-1; TRBD1 might be the D (5 bases). CDR3 length: 14 amino acids. The germline CDR1 and CDR2 sequences are KGHSH and LQKENI. Trimming stripped 1 base from V and 5 bases from J, with 9 bases between.

The J gene is TRBJ2-7, the V gene TRBV7-2; 12 nucleotides line up with TRBD2. CDR3 length equals 15 residues. Germline lookup yields CDR1 SGHTA and CDR2 FQGNSA. The V segment lost 5 bases and the J segment 6 bases; nucleotides outside the gene matches: 8. The CDR3 reads CASSLNPGLAGEQYF. CDR3 DNA: TGTGCCAGCAGCCTGAATCCGGGACTAGCGGGCGAGCAGTACTTC.

This chain joins TRBV28 and TRBJ1-1; D remains ambiguous. CDR3 length: 14 residues. Germline V lookup: CDR1 MDHEN, CDR2 SYDVKM. The V end was cut by 2 bases, the J end by 0 bases, with 7 bases between. CDR3 coding DNA: TGTGCCAGCAGTTTAGGCACTTTGAACACTGAAGCTTTCTTT. Its translation: CASSLGTLNTEAFF. Drawing the rest from reference TRBV28 and TRBJ1-1, the complete variable domain is DVKVTQSSRYLVKRTGEKVFLECVQDMDHENMFWYRQDPGLGLRLIYFSYDVKMKEKGDIPEGYSVSREKKERFSLILESASTNQTSMYLCASSLGTLNTEAFFGQGTRLTVV.

V gene TRBV15 combines with J gene TRBJ1-1; D might be TRBD1 (5 bases). Germline values: CDR1 LNHNV, CDR2 YYDKDF (reference sequence). Trimming cost V 1 base and J 5 bases, with 11 bases left between them. This CDR3 region has 14 residues. The chain's CDR3 is CATSRAGRRTEAFF. Written as DNA, the CDR3 is TGTGCCACCAGCAGAGCAGGGAGGCGGACTGAAGCTTTCTTT.

CDR3 residues: CASSFQTEKLFF. The CDR3 nucleotides are TGTGCCAGCAGTTTCCAGACTGAAAAACTGTTTTTT. The V call is TRBV6-5, the J call TRBJ1-4; no firm D call. Trimming left V 4 bases short and J 7 bases short, with 7 bases between. There are 12 residues in the CDR3. From germline, CDR1 is MNHEY and CDR2 SVGAGI.

This clone was observed once. The chain couples TRBV18 to TRBJ2-7, with TRBD2 identical over 14 bases. V shed 3 bases and J 2 bases; nucleotides not matched to a gene: 21. CDR3 size: 22 residues. The germline V gene has CDR1 KGHSH and CDR2 LQKENI. The CDR3 nucleotides read TGTGCCAGCTCACCCTCTCTTCCGGGCTGGGGGACTAGCGGGAGCTCTCCCTACGAGCAGTACTTC. This sequence encodes CASSPSLPGWGTSGSSPYEQYF. The entire variable domain, with the rest obtained from reference TRBV18 and TRBJ2-7, is as follows: NAGVMQNPRHLVRRRGQEARLRCSPMKGHSHVYWYRQLPEEGLKFMVYLQKENIIDESGMPKERFSAEFPKEGPSILRIQQVVRGDSAAYFCASSPSLPGWGTSGSSPYEQYFGPGTRLTVT.